What follows are 9 T cell receptor beta chains derived from one specimen sequenced in a study of spatial heterogeneity in lung cancer. A single record per CDR3 protein comes from TCRdb applying MiXCR to the 5' RACE reads. The sample yields 60,000 to 65,000 distinct CDR3 sequences, 8.4% seen once. Time point: sample taken at primary tumor resection. No cell sorting; template was whole RNA from tumor, lung tissue or PBMC. The sample in question was PBMCs, obtained at surgery. Receptors were obtained from a female donor with early-stage non-small cell lung cancer.

V is TRBV7-3 and J is TRBJ1-6, with a tentative D call TRBD1 (6 bases). The CDR3 extends over 15 amino acids. The germline V gene encodes CDR1 SGHTA and CDR2 FQGTGA. Trimming removed 6 bases from V and 8 bases from J, with 17 bases in between. The CDR3 sequence: CASRWGPTLDSPLHF. As DNA, the CDR3 is TGTGCCAGCAGGTGGGGGCCTACCTTGGATTCACCCCTCCACTTT. Supplemented by reference TRBV7-3 and TRBJ1-6, the full variable domain reads GAGVSQTPSNKVTEKGKYVELRCDPISGHTALYWYRQSLGQGPEFLIYFQGTGAADDSGLPNDRFFAVRPEGSVSTLKIQRTERGDSAVYLCASRWGPTLDSPLHFGNGTRLTVT.

This clonotype was detected ten times or more. This chain connects TRBV11-2 to TRBJ1-2; D may be TRBD1 (5 bases). This CDR3 has 20 amino acids. CDR1 and CDR2 (germline): SGHAT, FQNNGV. The ends were cut back, 4 bases at V and 2 bases at J, with 29 bases in the middle. The CDR3 DNA reads as TGTGCCAGCAGCTCCCTAAAAGGGGCAAGGGCGGGGAAGGGGAACTATGGCTACACCTTC. Protein sequence: CASSSLKGARAGKGNYGYTF.

This clonotype was counted at least ten times. The chain recombines TRBV7-2 with TRBJ2-3; no clear D gene. The V end lost 4 bases, the J end lost 0 bases, and 8 bases lay between the germline ends. The germline V gene has CDR1 SGHTA and CDR2 FQGNSA. The CDR3 runs 14 residues. The CDR3 loop reads CASSSLHSTDTQYF. The CDR3 DNA reads TGTGCCAGCAGCTCCTTACATAGCACAGATACGCAGTATTTT.

The chain combines TRBV9 with TRBJ2-6; D gene uncertain. This CDR3 comprises 20 residues. The V and J ends lost 4 bases and 0 bases respectively, with 23 bases between them. Germline V lookup: CDR1 SGDLS, CDR2 YYNGEE. The CDR3 region is CASSPLLLGQPYSGANVLTF. The CDR3 DNA reads as TGTGCCAGCAGCCCACTCCTCCTAGGTCAGCCCTACTCTGGGGCCAACGTCCTGACTTTC.

V gene TRBV14 combines with J gene TRBJ2-3; 8 nucleotides align to TRBD2. The CDR3 totals 16 residues. Per the germline V gene, CDR1 is SGHDN and CDR2 is FVKESK. V lost 1 base, J lost 2 bases, and 5 bases stayed unmatched. CDR3 sequence reads: CASSQVGGGFTDTQYF. The DNA for the CDR3 is TGTGCCAGCAGCCAAGTCGGCGGGGGGTTCACAGATACGCAGTATTTT.

The rearrangement joins TRBV12-5 to TRBJ1-1; D is perhaps TRBD1 (6 bases). Per the germline V gene, CDR1 is LGHNT and CDR2 is FRNRAP. The CDR3 covers 14 residues. Trimming cost V 2 bases and J 7 bases, with 14 bases left between them. CDR3 nucleotide sequence: TGTGCTAGTGGTTTGACAGGGATGGGGGGTGAAGCTTTCTTT. It translates to CASGLTGMGGEAFF.

The CDR3 nucleotides read TGCAGTGCTATGCCGGGCTATAATTCACCCCTCCACTTT. This encodes CSAMPGYNSPLHF. The gene calls are TRBV20-1 and TRBJ1-6; D is uncertain. Trimming shortened V by 4 bases and J by 3 bases, and 7 bases separated the two germline ends. CDR3 length: 13 amino acids. The V gene's germline CDR1 is DFQATT and CDR2 SNEGSKA (reference sequence).

This clonotype showed up just a few times. The chain has TRBV5-6 and TRBJ2-4; no definite D call. The V end lost 2 bases, the J end lost 5 bases, and 14 bases lay between the germline ends. The germline gives CDR1 SGHDT, CDR2 YYEEEE. The CDR3 sequence is 15 residues long. This CDR3 is CASSFRWARENIQYF. The DNA of the CDR3 is TGTGCCAGCAGCTTTAGGTGGGCAAGGGAAAACATTCAGTACTTC.

This clonotype was seen at least ten times. This chain connects TRBV7-3 to TRBJ2-3, with 7 nucleotides matching TRBD1. The CDR3 extends over 14 amino acids. Germline V gives CDR1 SGHTA, CDR2 FQGTGA. With 5 bases clipped from V and 2 bases from J, the junction kept 4 bases outside the gene matches. CDR3 nucleotides: TGTGCCAGCAGCACAGGGGAGTTCACAGATACGCAGTATTTT. Translating it yields CASSTGEFTDTQYF.